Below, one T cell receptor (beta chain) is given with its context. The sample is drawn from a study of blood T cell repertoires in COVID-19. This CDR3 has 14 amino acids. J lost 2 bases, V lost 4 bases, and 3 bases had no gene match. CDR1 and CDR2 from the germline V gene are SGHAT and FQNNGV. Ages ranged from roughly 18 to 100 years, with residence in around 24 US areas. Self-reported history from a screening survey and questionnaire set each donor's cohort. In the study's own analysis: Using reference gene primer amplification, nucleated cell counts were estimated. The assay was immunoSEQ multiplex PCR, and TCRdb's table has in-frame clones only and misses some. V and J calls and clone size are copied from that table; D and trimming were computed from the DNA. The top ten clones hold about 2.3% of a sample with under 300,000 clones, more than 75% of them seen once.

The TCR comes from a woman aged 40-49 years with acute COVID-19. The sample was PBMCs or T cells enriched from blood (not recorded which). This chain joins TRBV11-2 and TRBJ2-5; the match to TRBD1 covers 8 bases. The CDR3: CASSSDRGQETQYF. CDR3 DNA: TGTGCCAGCAGCTCTGACAGGGGACAAGAGACCCAGTACTTC.